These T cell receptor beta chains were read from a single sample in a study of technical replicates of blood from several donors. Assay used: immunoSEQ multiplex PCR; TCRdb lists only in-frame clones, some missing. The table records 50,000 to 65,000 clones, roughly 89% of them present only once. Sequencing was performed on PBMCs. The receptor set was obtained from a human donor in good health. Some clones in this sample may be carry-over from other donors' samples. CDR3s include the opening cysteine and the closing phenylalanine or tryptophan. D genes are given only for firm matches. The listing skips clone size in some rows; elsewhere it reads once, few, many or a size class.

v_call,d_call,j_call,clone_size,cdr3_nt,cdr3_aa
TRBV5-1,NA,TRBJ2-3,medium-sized,TGCGCCAGCAGCCCGGAGGGCTCCACAGATACGCAGTATTTT,CASSPEGSTDTQYF
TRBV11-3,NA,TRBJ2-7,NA,TGTGCCAGCAGCCGAACCCCCGAGTTC,CASSRTPEF
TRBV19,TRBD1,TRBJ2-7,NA,TGTGCCAGTAGCGAAAAAACAGGGGGTAGACCCTACGAGCAGTACTTC,CASSEKTGGRPYEQYF
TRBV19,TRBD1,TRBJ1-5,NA,TGTGCCAGTAAGAGGCAGGGGGCAGTGGACAATCAGCCCCAGCATTTT,CASKRQGAVDNQPQHF
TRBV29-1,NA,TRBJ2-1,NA,TGCAGCGTCCTCACGGGCGGGGTCCACTCCTACAATGAGCAGTTCTTC,CSVLTGGVHSYNEQFF
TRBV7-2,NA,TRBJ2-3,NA,TGTGCCAGCAGCCCGCCGTTGGGGCCGGGGGGCACAGATACGCAGTATTTT,CASSPPLGPGGTDTQYF
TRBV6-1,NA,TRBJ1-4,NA,TGTGCCAGCAGTGACGGGGGACTTGCAACTAATGAAAAACTGTTTTTT,CASSDGGLATNEKLFF
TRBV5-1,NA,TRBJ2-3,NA,TGCGCCAGCAGCTTGGGAGCTAGCGCTAGCACAGATACGCAGTATTTT,CASSLGASASTDTQYF
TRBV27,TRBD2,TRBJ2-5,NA,TGTGCCAGCAGCGGGACTAGCGGGGGCCCCGGGGCCCAGTACTTC,CASSGTSGGPGAQYF
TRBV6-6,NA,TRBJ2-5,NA,TGTGCCAGCAGTTATAATCAAGAGACCCAGTACTTC,CASSYNQETQYF
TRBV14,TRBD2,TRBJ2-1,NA,TGTGCCAGCAGCCCAGAGACTAGCGGGGCTTATGAGCAGTTCTTC,CASSPETSGAYEQFF
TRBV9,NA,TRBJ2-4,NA,TGTGCCAGCAGCTCCTCAGTAGCCAAAAACATTCAGTACTTC,CASSSSVAKNIQYF
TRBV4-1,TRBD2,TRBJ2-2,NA,TGCGCCAGCAGCCGATCGACTAGCGGGGGGGCCTTGGGGGAGCTGTTTTTT,CASSRSTSGGALGELFF
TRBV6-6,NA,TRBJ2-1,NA,TGTGCCAGCAGTTACCTAGGCGGGCGAGCCCTTGAGCAGTTCTTC,CASSYLGGRALEQFF
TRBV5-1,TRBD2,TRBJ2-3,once,TGCGCCAGCAGGGGGGGGGACAGCACAGATACGCAGTATTTT,CASRGGDSTDTQYF
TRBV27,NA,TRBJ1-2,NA,TGTGCCAGCAGCCACAGGGCGACTAACTATGGCTACACCTTC,CASSHRATNYGYTF
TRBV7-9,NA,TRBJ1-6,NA,TGTGCCAGCAGCTCTGACAGGTCACAATCACCCCTCCACTTT,CASSSDRSQSPLHF
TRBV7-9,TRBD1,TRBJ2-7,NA,TGTGCCAGCAGCCCATCAGGGGGCGGTGAGCAGTACTTC,CASSPSGGGEQYF
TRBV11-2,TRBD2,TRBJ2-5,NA,TGTGCCAGCAGCCAAGGATGGTCTAGCGGAAGGAAAGAGACCCAGTACTTC,CASSQGWSSGRKETQYF
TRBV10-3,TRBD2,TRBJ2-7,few,TGTGCCATCAACTCGGGACTAGGGGAGCAGTACTTC,CAINSGLGEQYF
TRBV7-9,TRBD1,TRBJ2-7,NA,TGTGCCAGCAGCACCCGGGAGGACAGGGGGGTTTACGAGCAGTACTTC,CASSTREDRGVYEQYF
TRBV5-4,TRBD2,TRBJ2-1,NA,TGTGCCAGCAGCTCACCGACTAGCGGGTACAATGAGCAGTTCTTC,CASSSPTSGYNEQFF
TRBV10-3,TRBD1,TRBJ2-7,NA,TGTGCCATCAGAGCCGGGACAGGGGTCTACGAGCAGTACTTC,CAIRAGTGVYEQYF
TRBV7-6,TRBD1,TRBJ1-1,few,TGTGCCAGCAGCTCCCGTGCGGCAGGGGGCCGGGCTGAAGCTTTCTTT,CASSSRAAGGRAEAFF
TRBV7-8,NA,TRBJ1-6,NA,TGTGCCAGCAGCCAGGACAGTTTCCATAATTCACCCCTCCACTTT,CASSQDSFHNSPLHF
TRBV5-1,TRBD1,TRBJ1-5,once,TGCGCCAGCGGACCGGGACAGAATCAGCCCCAGCATTTT,CASGPGQNQPQHF
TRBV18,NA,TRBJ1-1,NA,TGTGCCAGCTCACCGTTAAGAGGTTCCAGCGCGGCGGAAGCTTTCTTT,CASSPLRGSSAAEAFF
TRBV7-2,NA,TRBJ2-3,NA,TGTGCCAGCAGCTCCTCATACAGGACAGATACGCAGTATTTT,CASSSSYRTDTQYF